Each of the 31 T cell receptor beta chains below was sequenced from the same sample in a study of beta chain features in type 1 diabetes. The authors reverse transcribed all of the isolated RNA, so sequencing captured expressed TCRB transcripts. Libraries were prepared by immunoSEQ multiplex PCR; TCRdb keeps only in-frame clonotypes and omits some of them. In the table there are around 450,000 clones, 11% of which are singletons. Sequenced input: naive CD4+ T cells from blood. The source is a woman aged 18-35 years in good health.

The chain links TRBV15 to TRBJ1-2; D is unresolved. V gave up 3 bases and J gave up 3 bases, with 14 bases separating them. Germline CDR1 reads LNHNV; CDR2 reads YYDKDF (reference sequence). This CDR3 comprises 15 residues. In DNA form, the CDR3 reads TGTGCCACCAGCAGGGCGGTCGCAAGTCACTATGGCTACACCTTC. Its protein product is CATSRAVASHYGYTF.

The rearrangement links TRBV11-3 to TRBJ2-3; no firm D call. The V gene's germline CDR1 is SGHNT and CDR2 YENEEA. CDR3 length equals 15 residues. V was shortened by 0 bases and J by 0 bases, with 7 bases between the two germline ends. The CDR3 protein is CASSLEGSSTDTQYF. The CDR3 region has the DNA TGTGCCAGCAGCTTAGAGGGCAGTAGCACAGATACGCAGTATTTT.

This chain connects TRBV7-2 to TRBJ2-3; a possible D gene is TRBD2 (5 bases). The CDR3 sequence is 13 residues long. V was shortened by 3 bases and J by 4 bases, with 8 bases between the two germline ends. Germline values: CDR1 SGHTA, CDR2 FQGNSA. The CDR3 spells CASSFEGSDTQYF. CDR3 bases: TGTGCCAGCAGCTTTGAGGGTTCAGATACGCAGTATTTT.

The table lists this clone with a few counts. J is TRBJ2-5 and V is TRBV7-2; D ambiguous. Trimming pared 7 bases from V and 4 bases from J, leaving 10 bases between. This CDR3 is 12 amino acids long. CDR1 and CDR2 (germline): SGHTA, FQGNSA. CDR3 sequence: CASTSALETQYF. DNA for the CDR3: TGTGCCAGCACCTCAGCGTTAGAGACCCAGTACTTC.

This clone was seen a handful of times. The rearrangement joins TRBV11-3 to TRBJ2-1; 7 bases agree with TRBD1. The CDR3 covers 15 residues. J lost 6 bases, V lost 5 bases, and 10 bases had no gene match. From germline, CDR1 is SGHNT and CDR2 YENEEA. The CDR3, as DNA: TGTGCCAGCAGCGTCGGGACAGTCGATCGCAATGAGCAGTTCTTC. Translating gives CASSVGTVDRNEQFF.

This rearrangement joins TRBV7-2 to TRBJ1-2; maybe TRBD1 (5 bases). Trimming removed 4 bases from V and 4 bases from J, with 13 bases in between. Germline V CDR1 and CDR2: SGHTA, FQGNSA. The CDR3 consists of 14 residues. CDR3 nucleotides: TGTGCCAGCAGCTCATCCGGGACGGCCTATGGCTACACCTTC. Encoded protein: CASSSSGTAYGYTF.

J is TRBJ2-2 and V is TRBV5-1, with D possibly being TRBD2 (6 bases). CDR3 length: 16 amino acids. V lost 4 bases and J 1 base, leaving 14 bases between the germline ends. Germline V gene sequence: CDR1 SGHRS, CDR2 YFSETQ. Here the CDR3 DNA reads TGCGCCAGCAGCCCCCGAAATAGCGGGAACACCGGGGAGCTGTTTTTT. It translates to CASSPRNSGNTGELFF.

The chain is built from TRBV19 and TRBJ2-1; 11 nucleotides align to TRBD2. The germline V gene has CDR1 LNHDA and CDR2 SQIVND (reference sequence). V shed 6 bases and J 7 bases; nucleotides not matched to a gene: 8. This CDR3 comprises 15 residues. The DNA of the CDR3 is TGTGCCAGTAGCTTAGGGACTAGCGGAACAAATGAGCAGTTCTTC. Translating gives CASSLGTSGTNEQFF.

This sequence joins TRBV23-1 and TRBJ2-2; TRBD2 might be the D (6 bases). TRBV23-1 is identified as an open reading frame with a role that is uncertain. Trimming pared 5 bases from V and 0 bases from J, leaving 19 bases between. This CDR3 region has 18 residues. In DNA, the CDR3 is TGCGCCAGCAGTGCCATCGCCGCTAGCGCCACGAACACCGGGGAGCTGTTTTTT. Protein: CASSAIAASATNTGELFF.

The chain has TRBV5-1 and TRBJ2-7; TRBD1 agrees at 10 bases. Germline V lookup: CDR1 SGHRS, CDR2 YFSETQ. V was clipped by 4 bases and J by 4 bases; unmatched bases: 5. CDR3 length: 14 amino acids. The DNA of the CDR3 is TGCGCCAGCAGCGAGACAGGGGGCCCATACGAGCAGTACGTC. Its translation is CASSETGGPYEQYV.

This clone was picked up a small number of times. V is TRBV7-2 and J is TRBJ2-5, with 9 bases lining up with TRBD1. Germline CDR1 is SGHTA and CDR2 is FQGNSA. The CDR3 is 11 residues long. After removal of 5 bases from V and 9 bases from J, the junction contained 1 base not matched to a gene. The CDR3 DNA is TGTGCCAGCAGCGACAGGGGGGCCCAGTACTTC. Translated: CASSDRGAQYF. Full variable domain (remainder filled in from reference TRBV7-2 and TRBJ2-5): GAGVSQSPSNKVTEKGKDVELRCDPISGHTALYWYRQSLGQGLEFLIYFQGNSAPDKSGLPSDRFSAERTGGSVSTLTIQRTQQEDSAVYLCASSDRGAQYFGPGTRLLVL.

This clone has just a few counts. V and J are TRBV21-1 and TRBJ2-7. TRBV21-1 is a listed pseudogene. CDR3 size: 16 residues. DNA of the CDR3: TGTGCCAGCACCTCAGCCCGGGACCACGACTCCTACGAGCAGTACTTC. Translated: CASTSARDHDSYEQYF.

This clone was counted only a few times. V and J are TRBV6-5 and TRBJ2-2, with D unresolved. The germline V and J ends were trimmed by 2 bases and 10 bases, with 8 bases remaining between them. The CDR3 totals 12 residues. The germline V gene encodes CDR1 MNHEY and CDR2 SVGAGI. The CDR3: CASSYLGEELFF. CDR3 sequence (DNA): TGTGCCAGCAGTTACCTCGGAGAGGAGCTGTTTTTT.

The chain recombines TRBV19 with TRBJ1-5; D is possibly TRBD1 (5 bases). The CDR3 totals 14 residues. The V end lost 3 bases, the J end lost 4 bases, and 10 bases lay between the germline ends. Germline V CDR1 and CDR2: LNHDA, SQIVND (reference sequence). As DNA, the CDR3 is TGTGCCAGTAGTATCGGACACTTTAATCAGCCCCAGCATTTT. Residues: CASSIGHFNQPQHF. The full variable domain, rest sourced from reference TRBV19 and TRBJ1-5, is DGGITQSPKYLFRKEGQNVTLSCEQNLNHDAMYWYRQDPGQGLRLIYYSQIVNDFQKGDIAEGYSVSREKKESFPLTVTSAQKNPTAFYLCASSIGHFNQPQHFGDGTRLSIL.

This clone was seen more than once but under ten times. The chain links TRBV7-8 to TRBJ2-1; TRBD2 matches at 9 bases. CDR3 length equals 19 residues. Germline CDR1 is SGHVS and CDR2 is FQNEAQ. After removal of 5 bases from V and 5 bases from J, the junction contained 19 bases not matched to a gene. CDR3 bases: TGTGCCAGCAGCCCCAGGCTACTTGAACCTAGCGGGGTCCACAATGAGCAGTTCTTC. This translates into CASSPRLLEPSGVHNEQFF.

The V call is TRBV11-2, the J call TRBJ2-1, with 9 nucleotides matching TRBD1. Germline lookup yields CDR1 SGHAT and CDR2 FQNNGV. J was trimmed by 5 bases and V by 5 bases; bases with no gene match: 1. The CDR3 consists of 13 residues. The CDR3 sequence: CASSRDRDNEQFF. The CDR3 DNA follows: TGTGCCAGCAGCCGGGACAGGGACAATGAGCAGTTCTTC.

This clone was recorded a few times. The chain couples TRBV10-3 to TRBJ2-3; D is uncertain. Germline assignment: CDR1 ENHRY and CDR2 SYGVKD. Between the trimmed V and J ends, which lost 2 bases and 9 bases, there was a span of 9 bases. The CDR3 totals 12 residues. The DNA for the CDR3 is TGTGCCATCAGTGAGGGAATCCCCACGCAGTATTTT. Translation: CAISEGIPTQYF.

The chain uses TRBV14 and TRBJ1-1; tentatively, D is TRBD1 (5 bases). V was cut by 2 bases and J by 3 bases, with 16 bases left in between. CDR3 length: 16 amino acids. Looked up from germline, CDR1 is SGHDN and CDR2 is FVKESK. This CDR3 reads CASSQRMRQSYTEAFF. The CDR3 nucleotides read TGTGCCAGCAGCCAAAGAATGCGACAGAGTTACACTGAAGCTTTCTTT.

The rearrangement links TRBV18 to TRBJ1-6, with TRBD1 as a possible D gene (6 bases). CDR1 KGHSH and CDR2 LQKENI come from the germline V gene. There are 14 residues in the CDR3. Between the trimmed V and J ends, which lost 2 bases and 14 bases, there was a span of 16 bases. The CDR3: CASSPSTGRVALHF. In nucleotides, the CDR3 is TGTGCCAGCTCACCATCGACAGGCCGGGTGGCCCTCCACTTT. Combining the CDR3 with reference TRBV18 and TRBJ1-6 gives the whole variable domain NAGVMQNPRHLVRRRGQEARLRCSPMKGHSHVYWYRQLPEEGLKFMVYLQKENIIDESGMPKERFSAEFPKEGPSILRIQQVVRGDSAAYFCASSPSTGRVALHFGNGTRLTVT.

This clone was counted a few times. V usage is TRBV6-6 and J usage is TRBJ2-5; the D gene is possibly TRBD1 (5 bases). There are 16 residues in the CDR3. The V and J ends lost 0 bases and 2 bases respectively, with 13 bases between them. From germline, CDR1 is MNHNY and CDR2 SVGAGI (reference sequence). The CDR3 sequence: CASSYSISPGQETQYF. The CDR3 DNA reads as TGTGCCAGCAGTTACTCGATCTCTCCAGGGCAAGAGACCCAGTACTTC.

The chain couples TRBV29-1 to TRBJ1-1; D perhaps matches TRBD1 (6 bases). The V gene's germline CDR1 is SQVTM and CDR2 ANQGSEA. V lost 6 bases and J 5 bases, leaving 19 bases between the germline ends. This CDR3 contains 14 residues. CDR3 residues: CSVQTRGGWTEAFF. CDR3 sequence (DNA): TGCAGCGTACAAACCAGGGGAGGTTGGACTGAAGCTTTCTTT.

This clone has only a few counts. This chain links TRBV29-1 with TRBJ2-1, with D possibly being TRBD2 (6 bases). Trimming cost V 5 bases and J 2 bases, with 16 bases left between them. The CDR3 sequence is 15 residues long. Germline CDR1 SQVTM, CDR2 ANQGSEA. The CDR3 region has the DNA TGCAGCGTTCTGGGGGAGGTCGGGGCCTACAATGAGCAGTTCTTC. It is translated as CSVLGEVGAYNEQFF.

The chain recombines TRBV30 with TRBJ1-1; 7 positions match TRBD1. This CDR3 is built from 16 residues. Trimming took 3 bases from V and 0 from J; bases not matched to a gene: 10. CDR1 and CDR2 (germline): GTSNPN, SVGIG (reference sequence). The CDR3 loop is CAWRRQGFGMNTEAFF. In nucleotides, the CDR3 is TGTGCCTGGAGAAGACAGGGATTCGGGATGAACACTGAAGCTTTCTTT.

This clone was picked up many times. The V and J genes are TRBV30 and TRBJ2-2; D ambiguous. Deletions cut 2 bases from V and 6 bases from J, with 10 bases between. The CDR3 is made up of 13 amino acids. Germline V gene data show CDR1 as GTSNPN and CDR2 as SVGIG (reference sequence). The CDR3 nucleotides are TGTGCCTGGAGTACCTCTAGAGCCGGGGAGCTGTTTTTT. Encoded protein: CAWSTSRAGELFF.

This clone showed up many times. V and J are TRBV30 and TRBJ2-2; D gene uncertain. The CDR3 sequence is 12 residues long. Germline-derived CDR1 and CDR2 are GTSNPN and SVGIG (reference sequence). Deletions cut 2 bases from V and 4 bases from J, with 5 bases between. CDR3 loop: CAWSYFTGELFF. The CDR3 nucleotides read TGTGCCTGGAGTTACTTCACCGGGGAGCTGTTTTTT.

This clone has only a few counts. The genes are TRBV5-1 and TRBJ2-7; tentative D call: TRBD1 (7 bases). V lost 0 bases, J lost 6 bases, and 16 bases lay in between. The CDR3 length is 15 residues. CDR1 SGHRS and CDR2 YFSETQ come from the germline V gene. The CDR3 region is CASSLAPQGGSEQYF. CDR3 in DNA: TGCGCCAGCAGCTTGGCCCCCCAGGGGGGAAGCGAGCAGTACTTC.

The V and J genes are TRBV19 and TRBJ2-3; D perhaps matches TRBD2 (6 bases). Trimming left V 2 bases short and J 1 base short, with 10 bases between. The CDR3 has 15 residues. The germline CDR1 and CDR2 sequences are LNHDA and SQIVND (reference sequence). The CDR3 loop is CASSIPSGGTDTQYF. The CDR3 bases are TGTGCCAGTAGTATACCTTCGGGGGGCACAGATACGCAGTATTTT.

In its sample, this clone was seen a few times. The chain recombines TRBV9 with TRBJ2-5; possible D gene TRBD2, 5 bases. From germline, CDR1 is SGDLS and CDR2 YYNGEE. The CDR3 runs 12 residues. Trimming took off 0 bases at V and 9 bases at J, with 9 bases between the two ends. The CDR3 here is CASSVDGAAQYF. In nucleotides, the CDR3 is TGTGCCAGCAGCGTAGATGGAGCGGCCCAGTACTTC.

CDR3 in DNA: TGTGCCAGCAGCTTAGGGCCTTGGTATGGCTACACCTTC. It translates to CASSLGPWYGYTF. The rearrangement uses TRBV7-2 and TRBJ1-2, with D unresolved. Trimming pared 1 base from V and 5 bases from J, leaving 8 bases between. The CDR3 covers 13 residues. Germline-derived CDR1 and CDR2 are SGHTA and FQGNSA.

The V and J genes are TRBV9 and TRBJ2-1; D might be TRBD2 (6 bases). The CDR3 extends over 15 amino acids. Germline V lookup: CDR1 SGDLS, CDR2 YYNGEE. The germline V and J ends were trimmed by 1 base and 6 bases, with 14 bases remaining between them. The CDR3 DNA sequence: TGTGCCAGCAGCGTATCTCCCGGGAGTTTCAATGAGCAGTTCTTC. This codes for CASSVSPGSFNEQFF.

This clone occurred a few times. The genes are TRBV19 and TRBJ2-4, with 9 bases aligning to TRBD1. The CDR3 sequence is 15 residues long. Germline V gene data show CDR1 as LNHDA and CDR2 as SQIVND (reference sequence). Germline trimming cut 8 bases from V and 0 bases from J; bases unmatched to any gene: 5. This CDR3 reads CASRGQGLAKNIQYF. The CDR3 region has the DNA TGTGCCAGTCGGGGACAGGGACTAGCCAAAAACATTCAGTACTTC.